Listed here are 20 T cell receptor beta chains from one sample, sequenced in a study of blood T cell repertoires in COVID-19. The table came from immunoSEQ multiplex PCR; TCRdb's copy has only in-frame clones and leaves some out. This sample has approximately 45,000 clones, with over 75% found just once. Sequenced: peripheral blood. These receptor sequences come from a woman aged 40 to 50 with acute or convalescent COVID-19.

The V call is TRBV7-9, the J call TRBJ2-7; 7 positions agree with TRBD1. Trimming cost V 11 bases and J 2 bases; bases outside gene matches: 6. Germline values: CDR1 SEHNR, CDR2 FQNEAQ (reference sequence). The CDR3 runs 12 residues. CDR3 sequence (DNA): TGTGCCGGGGGACAGCATACCTACGAGCAGTACTTC. It encodes CAGGQHTYEQYF.

The chain is built from TRBV9 and TRBJ2-1, with D tentatively TRBD2 (5 bases). The CDR3 covers 17 residues. In germline, CDR1 is SGDLS, CDR2 YYNGEE. The V end lost 1 base, the J end lost 4 bases, and 18 bases lay between the germline ends. The CDR3 loop reads CASSVSPVGGPYNEQFF. The CDR3 nucleotides read TGTGCCAGCAGCGTATCTCCCGTGGGCGGGCCATACAATGAGCAGTTCTTC.

This chain connects TRBV11-2 to TRBJ2-2, with D uncertain. The CDR3 consists of 18 residues. The ends were cut back, 0 bases at V and 2 bases at J, with 16 bases in the middle. Per germline, CDR1 SGHAT and CDR2 FQNNGV. CDR3 DNA sequence: TGTGCCAGCAGCTTAGATCCGAGTTTCACCCTTAACACCGGGGAGCTGTTTTTT. This codes for CASSLDPSFTLNTGELFF.

The rearrangement links TRBV4-1 to TRBJ2-2; 9 nucleotides line up with TRBD1. The CDR3 totals 18 residues. The V gene's germline CDR1 is MGHRA and CDR2 YSYEKL. V dropped 4 bases and J dropped 2; count of bases not matched to a gene: 11. DNA of the CDR3: TGCGCCAGCAGCCCTATAGGGACAGGGTCTTTTAACACCGGGGAGCTGTTTTTT. Protein product: CASSPIGTGSFNTGELFF.

The CDR3 region is CASRTVRAGDEKLFF. The CDR3 nucleotides are TGTGCCAGCAGGACGGTTAGGGCGGGAGATGAAAAACTGTTTTTT. J is TRBJ1-4 and V is TRBV6-5; D gene uncertain. Between the trimmed V and J ends, which lost 6 bases and 6 bases, there was a span of 17 bases. The germline gives CDR1 MNHEY, CDR2 SVGAGI. The CDR3 covers 15 residues.

This chain connects TRBV27 to TRBJ2-7, with TRBD1 matching 8 bases. CDR1 and CDR2 from the germline V gene are MNHEY and SMNVEV (reference sequence). CDR3 length: 17 residues. With V trimmed by 2 bases and J by 1 base, 10 bases remained unmatched. CDR3 amino acids: CASSLATSGQVSYEQYF. As DNA, the CDR3 is TGTGCCAGCAGTTTAGCGACATCGGGACAGGTGTCCTACGAGCAGTACTTC.

The gene calls are TRBV6-5 and TRBJ1-2, with 9 positions matching TRBD1. The CDR3 spans 15 residues. Germline V gives CDR1 MNHEY, CDR2 SVGAGI. V was pared by 6 bases and J by 4 bases, with 9 bases of the junction left unmatched. In nucleotides, the CDR3 is TGTGCCAGCAGAACCGGGACAGGGAGTGCCTATGGCTACACCTTC. Encoded protein: CASRTGTGSAYGYTF.

This clone was recorded a few times. The V call is TRBV5-4, the J call TRBJ2-7; 10 positions match TRBD2. The CDR3 runs 15 residues. V was clipped by 1 base and J by 3 bases; unmatched bases: 4. The germline V gene has CDR1 SGHNT and CDR2 YYREEE (reference sequence). The CDR3 sequence: CASSLLASGSYEQYF. CDR3 in DNA: TGTGCCAGCAGCTTGCTGGCTAGCGGGAGCTACGAGCAGTACTTC.

Only one count was recorded for this clone. V is TRBV10-1 and J is TRBJ1-1; maybe TRBD1 (6 bases). The CDR3 spans 13 residues. The V gene lost 5 bases and the J gene lost 1 base, with 8 bases spanning the gap. Per germline, CDR1 WNHNN and CDR2 SYGVQD (reference sequence). The CDR3 sequence: CASSLGQNTEAFF. CDR3 sequence (DNA): TGCGCCAGCAGTTTGGGACAGAACACTGAAGCTTTCTTT.

The chain is built from TRBV12-3 or TRBV12-4 and TRBJ2-3; a weak D match, TRBD2 (6 bases). Trimming left V 8 bases short and J 5 bases short, with 11 bases between. The CDR3 has 12 residues. CDR3 DNA: TGTGCCAGCGGAGGGAGGCTAGATACGCAGTATTTT. Translated: CASGGRLDTQYF.

This clone is a singleton in its sample. The chain joins TRBV3-1 (or the pseudogene TRBV3-2) to TRBJ2-7, with TRBD1 matching over 8 bases. Germline loops: CDR1 LGHDT, CDR2 YNNKEL (reference sequence). The CDR3 totals 15 residues. The ends lost 2 bases at V and 2 bases at J; junction bases unmatched: 5. The CDR3 DNA reads as TGTGCCAGCAGCCAAAGGGGACAGGTCCCCTACGAGCAGTACTTC. Protein product: CASSQRGQVPYEQYF.

The gene calls are TRBV7-9 and TRBJ2-3, with 11 bases fitting TRBD2. Germline lookup yields CDR1 SEHNR and CDR2 FQNEAQ (reference sequence). After removal of 4 bases from V and 0 bases from J, the junction contained 3 bases not matched to a gene. The CDR3 spans 16 residues. In DNA form, the CDR3 reads TGTGCCAGCAGCTATAGACTAGCGGGGAGCACAGATACGCAGTATTTT. This sequence encodes CASSYRLAGSTDTQYF.

The sample holds one count of this clone. The rearrangement joins TRBV2 to TRBJ1-2; D gene ambiguous. Germline V CDR1 and CDR2: SNHLY, FYNNEI. Trimming pared 2 bases from V and 0 bases from J, leaving 7 bases between. The CDR3 has 14 residues. CDR3 protein: CASSESGSNYGYTF. The CDR3 nucleotides read TGTGCCAGCAGTGAAAGCGGATCTAACTATGGCTACACCTTC.

The gene calls are TRBV5-1 and TRBJ2-5, with D perhaps TRBD1 (6 bases). The CDR3 totals 16 residues. CDR1 and CDR2 from the germline V gene are SGHRS and YFSETQ. Trimming took 5 bases from V and 1 from J, leaving 18 bases between them. DNA for the CDR3: TGCGCCAGCAGGAACGGACAGAACCCGCGCCAAGAGACCCAGTACTTC. Amino acid sequence: CASRNGQNPRQETQYF.

V and J are TRBV3-1 (or the pseudogene TRBV3-2) and TRBJ1-1, with 9 bases fitting TRBD1. Trimming cost V 0 bases and J 6 bases; bases outside gene matches: 5. Germline V gene lookup returns CDR1 LGHDT and CDR2 YNNKEL (reference sequence). CDR3 size: 15 residues. In DNA, the CDR3 is TGTGCCAGCAGCCAAGAGGGACAGGGAGGGTCTGAAGCTTTCTTT. It specifies CASSQEGQGGSEAFF.

The DNA for the CDR3 is TGTGCCAGCAGCTTGGAGCTCGGGAACCAAGAGACCCAGTACTTC. Amino acid sequence: CASSLELGNQETQYF. This chain links TRBV5-6 with TRBJ2-5, with a possible D match to TRBD2 (5 bases). V was shortened by 0 bases and J by 0 bases, with 9 bases between the two germline ends. The CDR3 is 15 amino acids. Looked up from germline, CDR1 is SGHDT and CDR2 is YYEEEE.

This chain joins TRBV28 and TRBJ1-4; perhaps TRBD1 as D (6 bases). Germline-derived CDR1 and CDR2 are MDHEN and SYDVKM. This CDR3 is built from 13 residues. The V end lost 7 bases, the J end lost 3 bases, and 9 bases lay between the germline ends. The CDR3 sequence: CASIRTANEKLFF. CDR3 in DNA: TGTGCCAGCATACGGACAGCTAATGAAAAACTGTTTTTT.

This chain links TRBV9 with TRBJ2-2; D might be TRBD1 (5 bases). The V gene lost 1 base and the J gene lost 2 bases, with 9 bases spanning the gap. Germline loops: CDR1 SGDLS, CDR2 YYNGEE. The CDR3 consists of 15 residues. Here the CDR3 reads CASSVQDTNTGELFF. The CDR3 DNA reads TGTGCCAGCAGCGTACAGGACACTAACACCGGGGAGCTGTTTTTT.

This chain uses TRBV30 with TRBJ1-1; D gene unclear. The germline CDR1 and CDR2 sequences are GTSNPN and SVGIG (reference sequence). Trimming left V 2 bases short and J 1 base short, with 11 bases between. The CDR3 has 14 residues. CDR3 protein: CAWSIWAPNTEAFF. Here the CDR3 DNA reads TGTGCCTGGAGTATTTGGGCGCCGAACACTGAAGCTTTCTTT.

In its sample, this clone was seen once. The gene calls are TRBV4-1 and TRBJ1-3; D ambiguous. Germline CDR1 is MGHRA and CDR2 is YSYEKL. The CDR3 is made up of 14 amino acids. Trimming left V 0 bases short and J 5 bases short, with 8 bases between. In DNA, the CDR3 is TGCGCCAGCAGCCAAGAGCATGGCCGAAACACCATATATTTT. It translates to CASSQEHGRNTIYF.